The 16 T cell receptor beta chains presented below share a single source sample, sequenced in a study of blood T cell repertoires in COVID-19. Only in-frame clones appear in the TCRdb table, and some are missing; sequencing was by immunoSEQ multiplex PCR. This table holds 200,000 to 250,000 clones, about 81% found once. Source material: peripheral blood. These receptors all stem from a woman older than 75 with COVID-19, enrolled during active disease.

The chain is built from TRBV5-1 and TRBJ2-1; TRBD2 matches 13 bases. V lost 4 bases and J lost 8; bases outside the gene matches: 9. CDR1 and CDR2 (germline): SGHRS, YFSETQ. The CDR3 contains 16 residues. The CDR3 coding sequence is TGCGCCAGCAGCCGAAGGACTAGCGGGAGATTGGATGAGCAGTTCTTC. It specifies CASSRRTSGRLDEQFF. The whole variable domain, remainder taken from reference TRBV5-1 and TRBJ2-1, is KAGVTQTPRYLIKTRGQQVTLSCSPISGHRSVSWYQQTPGQGLQFLFEYFSETQRNKGNFPGRFSGRQFSNSRSEMNVSTLELGDSALYLCASSRRTSGRLDEQFFGPGTRLTVL.

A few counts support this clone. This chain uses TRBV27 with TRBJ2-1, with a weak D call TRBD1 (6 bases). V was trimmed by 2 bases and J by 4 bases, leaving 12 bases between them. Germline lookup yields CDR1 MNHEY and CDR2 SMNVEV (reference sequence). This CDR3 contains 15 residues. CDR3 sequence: CASSLTRGQYNEQFF. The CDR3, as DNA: TGTGCCAGCAGTTTAACCAGGGGCCAGTACAATGAGCAGTTCTTC.

The CDR3 DNA is TGTGCCAGCAGCCCGAGGAGAGATGGCTCTGGAAACACCATATATTTT. This encodes CASSPRRDGSGNTIYF. The chain has TRBV9 and TRBJ1-3; D call uncertain. Per the germline V gene, CDR1 is SGDLS and CDR2 is YYNGEE. The CDR3 extends over 16 amino acids. The V end lost 4 bases, the J end lost 0 bases, and 14 bases lay between the germline ends.

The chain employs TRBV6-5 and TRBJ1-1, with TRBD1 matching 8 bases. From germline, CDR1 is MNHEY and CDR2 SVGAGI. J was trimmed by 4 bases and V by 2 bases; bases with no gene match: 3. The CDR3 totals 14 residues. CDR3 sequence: CASSYDTGGTEAFF. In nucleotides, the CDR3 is TGTGCCAGCAGTTACGACACAGGGGGCACTGAAGCTTTCTTT.

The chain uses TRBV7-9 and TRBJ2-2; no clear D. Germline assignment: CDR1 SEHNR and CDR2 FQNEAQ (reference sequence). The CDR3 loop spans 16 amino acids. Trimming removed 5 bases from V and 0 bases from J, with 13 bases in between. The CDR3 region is CASSHDFRANTGELFF. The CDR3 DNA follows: TGTGCCAGCAGCCACGACTTTCGGGCGAACACCGGGGAGCTGTTTTTT.

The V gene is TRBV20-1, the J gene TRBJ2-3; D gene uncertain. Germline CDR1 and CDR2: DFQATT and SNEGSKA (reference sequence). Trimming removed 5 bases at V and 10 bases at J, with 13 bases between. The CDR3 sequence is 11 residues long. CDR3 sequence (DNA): TGCAGTGCTCGACAAGGCATTGCGCAGTATTTT. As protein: CSARQGIAQYF.

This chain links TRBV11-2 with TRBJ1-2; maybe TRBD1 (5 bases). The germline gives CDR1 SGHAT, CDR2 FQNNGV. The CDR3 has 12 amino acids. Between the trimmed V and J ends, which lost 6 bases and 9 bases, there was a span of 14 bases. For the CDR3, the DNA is TGTGCCAGCAGGGGGGGTAACACCCGCTACACCTTC. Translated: CASRGGNTRYTF.

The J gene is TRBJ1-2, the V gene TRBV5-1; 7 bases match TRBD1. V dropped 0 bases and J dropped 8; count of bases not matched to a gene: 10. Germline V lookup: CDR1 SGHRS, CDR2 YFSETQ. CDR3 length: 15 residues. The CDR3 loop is CASSLGGPQGSGYTF. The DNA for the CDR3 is TGCGCCAGCAGCTTGGGGGGGCCACAGGGGTCCGGCTACACCTTC.

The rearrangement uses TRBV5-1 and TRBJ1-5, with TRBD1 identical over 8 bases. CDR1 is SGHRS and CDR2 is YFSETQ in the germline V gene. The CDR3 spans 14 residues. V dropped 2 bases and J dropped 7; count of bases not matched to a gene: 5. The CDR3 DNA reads TGCGCCAGCAGCTTCTCAGGGGGCCAACAGCCCCAGCATTTT. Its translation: CASSFSGGQQPQHF.

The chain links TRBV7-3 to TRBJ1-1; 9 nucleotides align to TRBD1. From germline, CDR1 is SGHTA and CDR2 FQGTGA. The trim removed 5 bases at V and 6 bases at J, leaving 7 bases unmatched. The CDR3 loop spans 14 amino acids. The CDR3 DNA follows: TGTGCCAGCAGCCCCGGGACAGGGAGCGCTGAAGCTTTCTTT. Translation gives CASSPGTGSAEAFF.

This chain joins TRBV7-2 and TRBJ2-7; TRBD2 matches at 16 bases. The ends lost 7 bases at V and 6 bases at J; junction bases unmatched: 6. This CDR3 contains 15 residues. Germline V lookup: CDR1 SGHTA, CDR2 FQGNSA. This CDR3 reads CASKSGLAGGLEQYF. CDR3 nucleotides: TGTGCCAGCAAGTCGGGACTAGCGGGAGGGCTCGAGCAGTACTTC.

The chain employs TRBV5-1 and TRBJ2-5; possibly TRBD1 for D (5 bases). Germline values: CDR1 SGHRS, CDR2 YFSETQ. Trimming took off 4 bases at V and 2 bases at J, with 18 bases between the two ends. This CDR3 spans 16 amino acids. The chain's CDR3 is CASSLVGRSGQETQYF. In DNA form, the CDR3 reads TGCGCCAGCAGCCTGGTGGGGCGATCAGGACAAGAGACCCAGTACTTC.

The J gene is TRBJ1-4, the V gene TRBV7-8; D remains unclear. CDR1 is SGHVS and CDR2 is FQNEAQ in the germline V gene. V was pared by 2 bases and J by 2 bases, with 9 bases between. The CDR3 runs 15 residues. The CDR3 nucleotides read TGTGCCAGCAGCTTAACGGTATCCACTAATGAAAAACTGTTTTTT. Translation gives CASSLTVSTNEKLFF. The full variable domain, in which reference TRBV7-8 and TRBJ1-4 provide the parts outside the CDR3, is GAGVSQSPRYKVAKRGQDVALRCDPISGHVSLFWYQQALGQGPEFLTYFQNEAQLDKSGLPSDRFFAERPEGSVSTLKIQRTQQEDSAVYLCASSLTVSTNEKLFFGSGTQLSVL.

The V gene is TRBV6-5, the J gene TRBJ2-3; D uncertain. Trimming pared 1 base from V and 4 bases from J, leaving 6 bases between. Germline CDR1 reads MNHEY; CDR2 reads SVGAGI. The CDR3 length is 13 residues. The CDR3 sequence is CASSYWSSDTQYF. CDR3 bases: TGTGCCAGCAGTTACTGGAGCTCAGATACGCAGTATTTT.

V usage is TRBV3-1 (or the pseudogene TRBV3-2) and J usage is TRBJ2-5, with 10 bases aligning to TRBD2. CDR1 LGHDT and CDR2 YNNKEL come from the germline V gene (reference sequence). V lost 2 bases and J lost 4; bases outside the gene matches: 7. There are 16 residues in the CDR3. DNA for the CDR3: TGTGCCAGCAGCCAACGCTCAGCGGGGGGGCGAGAGACCCAGTACTTC. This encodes CASSQRSAGGRETQYF.

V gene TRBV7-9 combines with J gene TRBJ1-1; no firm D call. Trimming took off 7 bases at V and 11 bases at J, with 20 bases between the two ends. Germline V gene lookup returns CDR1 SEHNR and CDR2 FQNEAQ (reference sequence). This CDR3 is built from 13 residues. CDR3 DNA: TGTGCCAGCAAAACCACACGTTCGGGATACGCTTTCTTT. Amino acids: CASKTTRSGYAFF.